A single sample gave rise to the 9 T cell receptor beta chains below, sequenced in a study of Graves' ophthalmopathy and Graves' hyperthyroidism. Amplifying from RNA transcripts, the study obtained TCR beta CDR3 regions. An opening RT-PCR round employed HTBI primers and preceded a second-round multiplex PCR. TCRdb reprocessed the multiplex PCR reads via MiXCR and lists one record per CDR3 protein. The data contain 680,000 or so distinct CDR3 sequences, approximately 22% of them singletons. Material for sequencing was peripheral blood. Source of these receptors: a young woman with stable Graves' hyperthyroidism. Some clones in this sample may be carry-over from other donors' samples.

The sample holds many counts of this clonotype. The CDR3 reads CASSPQGQLETQYF. The CDR3 nucleotides are TGTGCCAGCAGTCCCCAGGGGCAGCTTGAGACCCAGTACTTC. This rearrangement joins TRBV28 to TRBJ2-5, with a weak D call TRBD1 (6 bases). The CDR3 is 14 amino acids. Germline V gene lookup returns CDR1 MDHEN and CDR2 SYDVKM. V dropped 5 bases and J dropped 5 bases, with 15 bases sitting between them.

V is TRBV4-3 and J is TRBJ1-5; 8 bases are a match to TRBD1. The CDR3 covers 16 residues. Germline CDR1 LGHNA, CDR2 YSLEER. J gave up 7 bases and V 0 bases, and 8 bases lay outside the gene matches. The CDR3 DNA sequence: TGCGCCAGCAGCCAAGATGTGGCAGGGGGCCGACAGCCCCAGCATTTT. Translated, it gives CASSQDVAGGRQPQHF.

This clonotype showed up many times. The gene calls are TRBV6-1 and TRBJ1-2, with TRBD1 as a possible D gene (5 bases). The CDR3 consists of 15 residues. The V end was cut by 7 bases, the J end by 7 bases, with 22 bases between. The V gene's germline CDR1 is MNHNS and CDR2 SASEGT. This CDR3 is CASTRDVAQGVGYTF. CDR3 sequence (DNA): TGTGCCAGCACCCGCGATGTGGCCCAGGGTGTTGGCTACACCTTC.

V usage is TRBV10-3 and J usage is TRBJ2-5; D may be TRBD1 (5 bases). V lost 0 bases and J lost 7, with 9 bases in between. The germline gives CDR1 ENHRY, CDR2 SYGVKD. The CDR3 is 13 residues long. CDR3 in amino acids: CAISESTAGTQYF. In DNA form, the CDR3 reads TGTGCCATCAGTGAGTCGACAGCTGGGACCCAGTACTTC.

This clonotype was recorded a few times. V is TRBV18 and J is TRBJ2-5; maybe TRBD1 (6 bases). Germline CDR1 reads KGHSH; CDR2 reads LQKENI. CDR3 length: 15 residues. V shed 5 bases and J shed 2 bases, with 15 bases lying between them. Here the CDR3 reads CASSSTTGTQETQYF. Written as DNA, the CDR3 is TGTGCCAGCTCATCAACCACAGGGACGCAAGAGACCCAGTACTTC.

In its sample, this clonotype was seen many times. V gene TRBV15 combines with J gene TRBJ1-1; D ambiguous. Germline V gene sequence: CDR1 LNHNV, CDR2 YYDKDF (reference sequence). V was trimmed by 0 bases and J by 2 bases, leaving 7 bases between them. The length of the CDR3 is 14 residues. The CDR3 loop is CATSRDLGNTEAFF. CDR3 nucleotides: TGTGCCACCAGCAGAGATTTGGGTAACACTGAAGCTTTCTTT.

V and J are TRBV9 and TRBJ2-7, with no clear D. This CDR3 comprises 15 residues. Germline loops: CDR1 SGDLS, CDR2 YYNGEE. V lost 4 bases and J 3 bases, leaving 17 bases between the germline ends. The CDR3 region has the DNA TGTGCCAGCAGCCCCCCTCCAGCCGGAAACTACGAGCAGTACTTC. Residues: CASSPPPAGNYEQYF.

This clonotype was seen repeatedly, ten times or more. V usage is TRBV2 and J usage is TRBJ2-7, with D possibly TRBD2 on 5 matching bases. Deletions cut 6 bases from V and 1 base from J, with 10 bases between. Germline V CDR1 and CDR2: SNHLY, FYNNEI. The CDR3 extends over 13 amino acids. The CDR3 loop reads CASRSSGSYEQYF. CDR3 sequence (DNA): TGTGCCAGCAGGTCCAGCGGTTCCTACGAGCAGTACTTC.

This clonotype was observed at least ten times. The CDR3 DNA is TGTGCCAGCAGAAAGAGACAGGGGCCTTCTTACGAGCAGTACTTC. Translation gives CASRKRQGPSYEQYF. The chain joins TRBV6-2 or TRBV6-3 to TRBJ2-7, with TRBD1 matching 8 bases. V trimming: 6 bases; J trimming: 4 bases; junction bases outside the gene matches: 11. The CDR3 has 15 residues. CDR1 is MNHEY, CDR2 SVGEGT, per germline.